Following are 8 T cell receptor beta chains from one sample sequenced in a study of STAT5B mutations in CD4+ large granular lymphocyte leukemia. Clones were sequenced by immunoSEQ multiplex PCR, and TCRdb holds only the in-frame ones, with some missing. The table has about 38,000 clones, about four fifths seen once. The sequenced sample consisted of CD4+ T cells from blood buffy coats. The receptors were sampled from a human donor in good health.

The V call is TRBV14, the J call TRBJ2-3; no reliable D call. This CDR3 region has 13 residues. The V end was cut by 1 base, the J end by 8 bases, with 10 bases between. CDR1 and CDR2 from the germline V gene are SGHDN and FVKESK. CDR3 residues: CASSQGTYATQYF. CDR3 sequence (DNA): TGTGCCAGCAGCCAAGGAACCTACGCTACGCAGTATTTT.

The chain links TRBV18 to TRBJ2-3; TRBD1 matches at 7 bases. In germline, CDR1 is KGHSH, CDR2 LQKENI. The V and J ends lost 3 bases and 4 bases, in that order; junction bases with no gene match: 10. The CDR3 totals 16 residues. CDR3 residues: CASSPGQTKLADTQYF. The CDR3 bases are TGTGCCAGCTCACCGGGACAGACCAAATTGGCAGATACGCAGTATTTT.

The CDR3 here is CASSSGQSNTEAFF. The CDR3 bases are TGTGCCAGCAGCTCGGGACAGTCGAACACTGAAGCTTTCTTT. This chain connects TRBV7-3 to TRBJ1-1; TRBD1 matches 7 bases. The junction had 3 bases not matched to a gene; V was cut back by 4 bases and J by 1 base. This CDR3 spans 14 amino acids. Germline CDR1 and CDR2: SGHTA and FQGTGA.

The chain carries TRBV7-9 and TRBJ2-5, with 7 positions matching TRBD2. V was pared by 1 base and J by 7 bases, with 12 bases of the junction left unmatched. Germline CDR1 SEHNR, CDR2 FQNEAQ (reference sequence). This CDR3 comprises 16 residues. The DNA for the CDR3 is TGTGCCAGCAGCTTAGAAACTGGGCGGGGGAAGGGGACCCAGTACTTC. It is translated as CASSLETGRGKGTQYF.

V and J are TRBV6-1 and TRBJ2-7; D remains unclear. The CDR3 runs 11 residues. Germline lookup yields CDR1 MNHNS and CDR2 SASEGT. V was shortened by 6 bases and J by 7 bases, with 10 bases between the two germline ends. This CDR3 reads CASRVQNEQYF. Written as DNA, the CDR3 is TGTGCCAGCAGAGTACAAAATGAGCAGTACTTC.

This rearrangement joins TRBV6-6 to TRBJ2-2, with D possibly matching TRBD1 (5 bases). Deletions cut 7 bases from V and 1 base from J, with 13 bases between. The CDR3 length is 15 residues. Germline-derived CDR1 and CDR2 are MNHNY and SVGAGI (reference sequence). CDR3 DNA: TGTGCCAGCACCCTACAGGTTATGAACACCGGGGAGCTGTTTTTT. As protein: CASTLQVMNTGELFF.

This chain uses TRBV30 with TRBJ1-5; the D gene is possibly TRBD1 (5 bases). Between the trimmed V and J ends, which lost 1 base and 11 bases, there was a span of 9 bases. The germline CDR1 and CDR2 sequences are GTSNPN and SVGIG (reference sequence). The CDR3 spans 11 residues. In DNA, the CDR3 is TGTGCCTGGAGTGGGGGGACCTCCCAGCATTTT. It codes for CAWSGGTSQHF.

This clone was recorded once. The CDR3 is CASSLESGDEKLFF. The CDR3 bases are TGTGCCAGCAGCTTAGAATCCGGGGATGAAAAACTGTTTTTT. The chain combines TRBV7-2 with TRBJ1-4, with D hard to call. Trimming removed 1 base from V and 6 bases from J, with 9 bases in between. Germline V gene data show CDR1 as SGHTA and CDR2 as FQGNSA. CDR3 length: 14 amino acids. The entire variable domain, with the rest obtained from reference TRBV7-2 and TRBJ1-4, is as follows: GAGVSQSPSNKVTEKGKDVELRCDPISGHTALYWYRQSLGQGLEFLIYFQGNSAPDKSGLPSDRFSAERTGGSVSTLTIQRTQQEDSAVYLCASSLESGDEKLFFGSGTQLSVL.